One and the same sample provided the 7 T cell receptor beta chains below, sequenced in a study of blood T cell repertoires in COVID-19. Generated by immunoSEQ multiplex PCR, the TCRdb table keeps only in-frame clones and is missing some. The sample contains fewer than 250,000 clones, approximately 91% of which appear only once. The material sequenced was peripheral blood. The receptors shown here come from a woman aged 35 to 49 who had recovered from COVID-19.

The chain links TRBV30 to TRBJ1-1; D possibly corresponds to TRBD1 (5 bases). Germline lookup yields CDR1 GTSNPN and CDR2 SVGIG (reference sequence). This CDR3 is built from 13 residues. V was clipped by 2 bases and J by 3 bases, with 10 bases between them. The CDR3 loop is CAWSRQSDTEAFF. The DNA for the CDR3 is TGTGCCTGGAGTAGACAGTCTGACACTGAAGCTTTCTTT. Full variable domain (missing parts from reference TRBV30 and TRBJ1-1): SQTIHQWPATLVQPVGSPLSLECTVEGTSNPNLYWYRQAAGRGLQLLFYSVGIGQISSEVPQNLSASRPQDRQFILSSKKLLLSDSGFYLCAWSRQSDTEAFFGQGTRLTVV.

The chain couples TRBV27 to TRBJ2-7, with D perhaps matching TRBD1 (6 bases). From germline, CDR1 is MNHEY and CDR2 SMNVEV (reference sequence). V gave up 7 bases and J gave up 3 bases, with 10 bases separating them. The CDR3 extends over 12 amino acids. The CDR3 loop reads CASKTGIYEQYF. Written as DNA, the CDR3 is TGTGCCAGCAAAACAGGGATCTACGAGCAGTACTTC.

The V gene is TRBV27, the J gene TRBJ2-5, with D perhaps TRBD2 (6 bases). V was shortened by 5 bases and J by 3 bases, with 19 bases between the two germline ends. The CDR3 extends over 16 amino acids. Germline CDR1 is MNHEY and CDR2 is SMNVEV (reference sequence). CDR3 DNA: TGTGCCAGCAGTGCCAAAGTGGGGGGTTTGGAAGAGACCCAGTACTTC. It translates to CASSAKVGGLEETQYF.

The CDR3 protein is CASSLSGSAIYEQYF. The CDR3 nucleotides are TGTGCCAGCAGTCTTAGCGGGAGTGCCATCTACGAGCAGTACTTC. V gene TRBV9 combines with J gene TRBJ2-7, with TRBD2 matching 9 bases. From germline, CDR1 is SGDLS and CDR2 YYNGEE. This CDR3 is built from 15 residues. After removal of 5 bases from V and 3 bases from J, the junction contained 9 bases not matched to a gene.

The chain couples TRBV6-5 to TRBJ2-7; 10 positions agree with TRBD1. V trimming: 2 bases; J trimming: 6 bases; junction bases outside the gene matches: 10. This CDR3 is 16 amino acids long. CDR1 and CDR2 (germline): MNHEY, SVGAGI. DNA of the CDR3: TGTGCCAGCAGTTACCCCCCCGGGACAGGGGACTTCGAGCAGTACTTC. Its translation: CASSYPPGTGDFEQYF.

V and J are TRBV5-1 and TRBJ2-3; TRBD2 matches at 11 bases. CDR1 and CDR2 (germline): SGHRS, YFSETQ. The CDR3 spans 15 residues. V was pared by 5 bases and J by 3 bases, with 5 bases of the junction left unmatched. The CDR3 sequence is CASRSGTSGTDTQYF. CDR3 nucleotide sequence: TGCGCCAGCAGGTCCGGGACTAGCGGAACAGATACGCAGTATTTT.

The chain links TRBV4-3 to TRBJ2-1, with TRBD1 as a possible D gene (5 bases). There are 15 residues in the CDR3. V was cut by 1 base and J by 5 bases, with 12 bases left in between. The germline V gene encodes CDR1 LGHNA and CDR2 YSLEER. Here the CDR3 reads CASSQGQGSHNEQFF. The CDR3 DNA follows: TGCGCCAGCAGCCAAGGCCAGGGATCCCACAATGAGCAGTTCTTC.